Listed below are T cell receptor beta chains from one sample, sequenced in a study of PD-L1 blockade in urothelial cancer. TCRdb's copy holds only in-frame clones and misses some; the assay was immunoSEQ multiplex PCR. The table lists about 43,000 clones, under 90% of them singletons. Sequencing was performed on PBMCs, taken around atezolizumab (anti-PD-L1) treatment. These receptors originate from a man between 60 and 75 years old with urothelial cancer. Each CDR3 is given with its conserved first and last residue. The D gene is left open where the match is weak. Where a row states a size, it is once, few, many or the class of an expanded clone; other rows omit it.

cdr3_nt cdr3_aa j_call clone_size d_call v_call
TGTGCCAGCAGCGCTGGACTAGCGGGGGGCCGGGAGGATACGCAGTATTTT CASSAGLAGGREDTQYF TRBJ2-3 NA TRBD2 TRBV2
TGTGCCAGCAGCTTAGCACAGGGGCTTGAGCAGTTCTTC CASSLAQGLEQFF TRBJ2-1 NA TRBD1 TRBV7-7
TGTGCCAGCAGTTCTCGGGGGGCAGACTATGGCTACACCTTC CASSSRGADYGYTF TRBJ1-2 NA NA TRBV27
TGTGCCAGCAGTTTAGACAGGGCAACTAATGAAAAACTGTTTTTT CASSLDRATNEKLFF TRBJ1-4 NA TRBD1 TRBV2
TGTGCCAGCAGCTTCTTGCGGGGCTCCTACGAGCAGTACTTC CASSFLRGSYEQYF TRBJ2-7 NA NA TRBV5-6
TGTGCCAGCAGCCAGGGGCACACAGATACGCAGTATTTT CASSQGHTDTQYF TRBJ2-3 NA NA TRBV27
TGTGCCACCAGCACCCAGGGCGGTGAAGCTTTCTTT CATSTQGGEAFF TRBJ1-1 NA NA TRBV15
TGTGCCAGCTCTACAACCCCGGGCGGGAAGAACACTGAAGCTTTCTTT CASSTTPGGKNTEAFF TRBJ1-1 NA NA TRBV18
TGTGCCAGCAGCTTAGAGGGCAGATTCTCTGAAGCTTTCTTT CASSLEGRFSEAFF TRBJ1-1 NA NA TRBV11-2
TGTGCCAGCAGTTTGGCGCAAGGGGGCGGGTACGAGCAGTACTTC CASSLAQGGGYEQYF TRBJ2-7 NA TRBD1 TRBV28
TGTGCCAGTAGGGGGGGTGGGAACACTGAAGCTTTCTTT CASRGGGNTEAFF TRBJ1-1 NA NA TRBV19
TGTGCCAGCAGCCGCCCGTGGGGACTAGCGGGGGCTGGCACAGATACGCAGTATTTT CASSRPWGLAGAGTDTQYF TRBJ2-3 NA TRBD2 TRBV5-6
TGCAGTGCTCAGTTACAAGAGACCCAGTACTTC CSAQLQETQYF TRBJ2-5 NA NA TRBV20-1
TGTGCCAGCAGTTTATTTGCGGGGGAGACCTACGAGCAGTACTTC CASSLFAGETYEQYF TRBJ2-7 NA TRBD2 TRBV28
TGCGCCAGCAGCTTGAGTCCGGGGAACACTGAAGCTTTCTTT CASSLSPGNTEAFF TRBJ1-1 NA NA TRBV5-1
TGTGCTAGTGGTTTACGGAGACGGTACTTC CASGLRRRYF TRBJ2-5 once NA TRBV12-5
TGCGCCAGCAGCCAGACAGAGTTATCACCCCTCCACTTT CASSQTELSPLHF TRBJ1-6 few NA TRBV4-1
TGTGCCTGGAGTCAGGGACAGGGGGTTAACGAGCAGTACTTC CAWSQGQGVNEQYF TRBJ2-7 NA TRBD1 TRBV30
TGCGCCAGCAGCTTGGCGGGACAGGACCTCTATGGCTACACCTTC CASSLAGQDLYGYTF TRBJ1-2 NA TRBD1 TRBV5-1
TGTGCCAGCAGCGCTCCCGGTCAGGGGGGCAATGAGCAGTTCTTC CASSAPGQGGNEQFF TRBJ2-1 NA NA TRBV7-9
TGTGCCAGCAGCTCCCAGGGGCGGGCCGGGGAGCTGTTTTTT CASSSQGRAGELFF TRBJ2-2 NA NA TRBV7-8
TGTGCCAGCAGCCATCGCTCCGAGTCCTCTGGAAACACCATATATTTT CASSHRSESSGNTIYF TRBJ1-3 NA NA TRBV11-2
TGTGCCAGCAGTTCCCCCGCGGGGGTTAATGAGCAGTTCTTC CASSSPAGVNEQFF TRBJ2-1 NA TRBD2 TRBV28
TGTGCCAGCAGCCGAAGGGAGGACGTCTACGAGCAGTACTTC CASSRREDVYEQYF TRBJ2-7 NA NA TRBV5-6
TGTGCCAGCCGCCGGGGGATCTCTGGAAACACCATATATTTT CASRRGISGNTIYF TRBJ1-3 NA NA TRBV6-5
TGTGCCATCGGTCCCGGGACAGGGACAGATACGCAGTATTTT CAIGPGTGTDTQYF TRBJ2-3 NA TRBD1 TRBV10-3
TGTGCCAGCAGTTTAAGAGGACAGGTGGCCCAGCCCCAGCATTTT CASSLRGQVAQPQHF TRBJ1-5 NA TRBD1 TRBV28
TGTGCCAGCAGCTTAGCCGGCAGGGGGCGATCCGAGCAGTACTTC CASSLAGRGRSEQYF TRBJ2-7 NA TRBD1 TRBV7-6
TGTGCCAGCAGCTTGGGACAGGGAACCGAAAAACTGTTTTTT CASSLGQGTEKLFF TRBJ1-4 NA TRBD1 TRBV5-4
TGTGCCACCAGCAGAGATGCGGTAGGCGGGAACACTGAAGCTTTCTTT CATSRDAVGGNTEAFF TRBJ1-1 NA NA TRBV15
TGTGCCAGCAGCGAGAGGGGGCGCAGGGTGGTCACTGAAGCTTTCTTT CASSERGRRVVTEAFF TRBJ1-1 NA TRBD1 TRBV13